A single sample is the source of the 22 T cell receptor beta chains below, sequenced in a study of cytomegalovirus exposure and HLA in healthy donors. The PCR ran on 60 Vbeta and 13 Jbeta primers. TCRdb keeps only in-frame clones here, not all; method: immunoSEQ multiplex PCR. The data show over 100,000 clones, roughly 78% seen once. Sequenced: PBMCs. These receptors all come from a woman aged 40 to 49 in good health and CMV-seronegative.

The chain employs TRBV4-3 and TRBJ1-1; possibly TRBD1 for D (5 bases). V gave up 1 base and J gave up 6 bases, with 12 bases separating them. This CDR3 has 14 amino acids. Germline lookup yields CDR1 LGHNA and CDR2 YSLEER. CDR3 amino acids: CASSQGARGAEAFF. The CDR3 nucleotides read TGCGCCAGCAGCCAAGGCGCGCGGGGGGCTGAAGCTTTCTTT.

The rearrangement links TRBV6-5 to TRBJ2-7; D possibly corresponds to TRBD2 (7 bases). Trimming pared 4 bases from V and 5 bases from J, leaving 15 bases between. CDR1 and CDR2 (germline): MNHEY, SVGAGI. The CDR3 contains 14 residues. The CDR3 loop is CASSLGRGIHEQYF. The CDR3 coding sequence is TGTGCCAGCAGTTTAGGGAGGGGGATCCACGAGCAGTACTTC.

The chain links TRBV5-1 to TRBJ2-3; 10 nucleotides match TRBD1. The germline V gene encodes CDR1 SGHRS and CDR2 YFSETQ. The CDR3 has 18 amino acids. With V trimmed by 0 bases and J by 0 bases, 7 bases remained unmatched. As DNA, the CDR3 is TGCGCCAGCAGCTTGGTGGGACAGGGGAAGACTAGCACAGATACGCAGTATTTT. It is translated as CASSLVGQGKTSTDTQYF.

The chain combines TRBV19 with TRBJ1-1; no reliable D call. The ends were cut back, 1 base at V and 5 bases at J, with 5 bases in the middle. This CDR3 has 12 residues. Germline values: CDR1 LNHDA, CDR2 SQIVND (reference sequence). The CDR3 bases are TGTGCCAGTAGTATAGGGCGGACTGAAGCTTTCTTT. It is translated as CASSIGRTEAFF.

V and J are TRBV19 and TRBJ1-1; no clear D. Germline V CDR1 and CDR2: LNHDA, SQIVND (reference sequence). The CDR3 spans 12 residues. The ends were cut back, 6 bases at V and 0 bases at J, with 5 bases in the middle. The CDR3 DNA reads TGTGCCAGTAGCCCCATGAACACTGAAGCTTTCTTT. Translating it yields CASSPMNTEAFF.

This chain joins TRBV7-2 and TRBJ1-2; the D gene is possibly TRBD1 (5 bases). Trimming took off 6 bases at V and 4 bases at J, with 18 bases between the two ends. The CDR3 sequence is 15 residues long. Germline lookup yields CDR1 SGHTA and CDR2 FQGNSA. The CDR3 DNA reads as TGTGCCAGCAGTCCCGGGCTGGGGGGGATCTATGGCTACACCTTC. This encodes CASSPGLGGIYGYTF. Based on the CDR3 plus reference TRBV7-2 and TRBJ1-2, the full variable domain is GAGVSQSPSNKVTEKGKDVELRCDPISGHTALYWYRQSLGQGLEFLIYFQGNSAPDKSGLPSDRFSAERTGGSVSTLTIQRTQQEDSAVYLCASSPGLGGIYGYTFGSGTRLTVV.

On this clone: At the DNA level, this CDR3 is encoded by other sequences in the same sample as well. The rearrangement links TRBV28 to TRBJ2-7; D uncertain. Trimming removed 6 bases at V and 0 bases at J, with 6 bases between. The germline gives CDR1 MDHEN, CDR2 SYDVKM. This CDR3 is built from 12 residues. CDR3 protein: CASSFSSYEQYF. The CDR3 DNA is TGTGCCAGCAGCTTTTCCTCCTACGAGCAGTACTTC.

J is TRBJ1-5 and V is TRBV28, with D tentatively TRBD1 (6 bases). Germline CDR1 MDHEN, CDR2 SYDVKM. There are 13 residues in the CDR3. Trimming took 8 bases from V and 7 from J, leaving 15 bases between them. As DNA, the CDR3 is TGTGCCAGCCGCGACAGGTGGAACCAGCCCCAGCATTTT. Amino acid sequence: CASRDRWNQPQHF.

This clone has more than one count but fewer than ten. This sequence joins TRBV18 and TRBJ1-3; possible D gene TRBD1, 6 bases. V was pared by 1 base and J by 2 bases, with 12 bases between. This CDR3 contains 16 residues. Germline V lookup: CDR1 KGHSH, CDR2 LQKENI. The DNA of the CDR3 is TGTGCCAGCTCACCACAGGGGGTCACACCTGGAAACACCATATATTTT. Its translation: CASSPQGVTPGNTIYF.

V usage is TRBV28 and J usage is TRBJ2-1; unclear D gene. Germline loops: CDR1 MDHEN, CDR2 SYDVKM. The CDR3 spans 13 residues. V gave up 1 base and J gave up 6 bases, with 7 bases separating them. The CDR3 loop is CASSLSNINEQFF. The CDR3 coding sequence is TGTGCCAGCAGTTTATCAAACATCAATGAGCAGTTCTTC.

The chain employs TRBV5-6 and TRBJ1-2; D not resolved. Germline V gene sequence: CDR1 SGHDT, CDR2 YYEEEE. The CDR3 length is 12 residues. V lost 1 base and J lost 5, with 6 bases in between. CDR3 nucleotides: TGTGCCAGCAGCTTGTCGGGGTATGGCTACACCTTC. Translating it yields CASSLSGYGYTF.

The chain is built from TRBV6-5 and TRBJ1-2; 7 nucleotides agree with TRBD1. J gave up 5 bases and V 4 bases, and 10 bases lay outside the gene matches. Germline V gene data show CDR1 as MNHEY and CDR2 as SVGAGI. The CDR3 has 15 residues. The CDR3: CASSSWTGGEYGYTF. The CDR3 coding sequence is TGTGCCAGCAGTTCATGGACAGGAGGAGAGTATGGCTACACCTTC.

The chain couples TRBV7-2 to TRBJ1-3, with D unclear. Germline V gene data show CDR1 as SGHTA and CDR2 as FQGNSA. CDR3 length: 14 amino acids. V shed 5 bases and J shed 2 bases, with 10 bases lying between them. The CDR3 sequence: CASSRWATGNTIYF. The CDR3 DNA is TGTGCCAGCAGCCGTTGGGCGACTGGAAACACCATATATTTT.

The V and J genes are TRBV6-5 and TRBJ2-1; 10 positions match TRBD2. There are 16 residues in the CDR3. The J segment lost 10 bases and the V segment lost 4 bases, leaving 13 bases of the junction unmatched. The germline V gene has CDR1 MNHEY and CDR2 SVGAGI. CDR3 sequence reads: CASSLWGRAGGGEQFF. The CDR3 DNA sequence: TGTGCCAGCAGTTTGTGGGGTAGAGCGGGAGGGGGAGAGCAGTTCTTC.

V gene TRBV7-2 combines with J gene TRBJ1-2, with 8 bases that match TRBD1. V was pared by 4 bases and J by 5 bases, with 18 bases of the junction left unmatched. There are 18 residues in the CDR3. Germline CDR1 is SGHTA and CDR2 is FQGNSA. The CDR3 region is CASSSTTVRGREVYGYTF. The DNA for the CDR3 is TGTGCCAGCAGCTCAACAACCGTCAGGGGGCGAGAAGTTTATGGCTACACCTTC.

A word on this clone: In the same sample, other DNA sequences code for this CDR3. The genes are TRBV5-1 and TRBJ2-1; a possible D gene is TRBD1 (5 bases). The CDR3 is 14 amino acids. The germline V gene encodes CDR1 SGHRS and CDR2 YFSETQ. Trimming took 0 bases from V and 7 from J, leaving 11 bases between them. The CDR3 sequence is CASSLGGAGNEQFF. CDR3 DNA: TGCGCCAGCAGCTTGGGGGGCGCAGGGAATGAGCAGTTCTTC.

CDR3 sequence: CASRKEQGNTGELFF. For the CDR3, the DNA is TGCGCCAGCAGAAAGGAACAGGGTAACACCGGGGAGCTGTTTTTT. The chain combines TRBV5-1 with TRBJ2-2, with D possibly TRBD1 on 6 matching bases. The V and J ends lost 5 bases and 2 bases respectively, with 13 bases between them. Germline V CDR1 and CDR2: SGHRS, YFSETQ. CDR3 size: 15 residues.

The rearrangement links TRBV5-6 to TRBJ1-1; D unclear. The V gene lost 3 bases and the J gene lost 12 bases, with 18 bases spanning the gap. CDR3 length: 13 residues. Germline CDR1 reads SGHDT; CDR2 reads YYEEEE. The CDR3 is CASSWWGAAETFF. CDR3 DNA sequence: TGTGCCAGCAGCTGGTGGGGAGCAGCCGAAACTTTCTTT. Full variable domain (remainder filled in from reference TRBV5-6 and TRBJ1-1): DAGVTQSPTHLIKTRGQQVTLRCSPKSGHDTVSWYQQALGQGPQFIFQYYEEEERQRGNFPDRFSGHQFPNYSSELNVNALLLGDSALYLCASSWWGAAETFFGQGTRLTVV.

This rearrangement joins TRBV9 to TRBJ2-5; 7 positions agree with TRBD1. The DNA end is a closer match to TRBJ2-7, so the J assignment may be wrong. In germline, CDR1 is SGDLS, CDR2 YYNGEE. This CDR3 comprises 14 residues. As DNA, the CDR3 is TGTGCCAGCAGCGCCGGACAGGTCTCCTACGAGCAGTACTTC. It encodes CASSAGQVSYEQYF.

CDR3: CASSSRDRGGTEAFF. The CDR3 region has the DNA TGTGCCAGCAGTTCCCGGGACAGGGGTGGAACTGAAGCTTTCTTT. This chain connects TRBV25-1 to TRBJ1-1; TRBD1 matches at 10 bases. In germline, CDR1 is MGHDK, CDR2 SYGVNS. V was pared by 5 bases and J by 5 bases, with 8 bases of the junction left unmatched. This CDR3 has 15 amino acids.

The chain joins TRBV19 to TRBJ2-6, with D perhaps TRBD2 (5 bases). Trimming took off 3 bases at V and 2 bases at J, with 17 bases between the two ends. The V gene's germline CDR1 is LNHDA and CDR2 SQIVND (reference sequence). The CDR3 runs to 18 residues. DNA of the CDR3: TGTGCCAGTAGTATCGGGGTCGAGGTATTCGCTGGGGCCAACGTCCTGACTTTC. This encodes CASSIGVEVFAGANVLTF.

This clone was seen just once. V usage is TRBV5-1 and J usage is TRBJ2-2, with D possibly being TRBD2 (5 bases). This CDR3 contains 18 residues. The V end lost 4 bases, the J end lost 1 base, and 20 bases lay between the germline ends. Germline V gives CDR1 SGHRS, CDR2 YFSETQ. CDR3 region: CASSPPPGEWRNTGELFF. The DNA of the CDR3 is TGCGCCAGCAGCCCCCCTCCCGGGGAGTGGCGGAACACCGGGGAGCTGTTTTTT.